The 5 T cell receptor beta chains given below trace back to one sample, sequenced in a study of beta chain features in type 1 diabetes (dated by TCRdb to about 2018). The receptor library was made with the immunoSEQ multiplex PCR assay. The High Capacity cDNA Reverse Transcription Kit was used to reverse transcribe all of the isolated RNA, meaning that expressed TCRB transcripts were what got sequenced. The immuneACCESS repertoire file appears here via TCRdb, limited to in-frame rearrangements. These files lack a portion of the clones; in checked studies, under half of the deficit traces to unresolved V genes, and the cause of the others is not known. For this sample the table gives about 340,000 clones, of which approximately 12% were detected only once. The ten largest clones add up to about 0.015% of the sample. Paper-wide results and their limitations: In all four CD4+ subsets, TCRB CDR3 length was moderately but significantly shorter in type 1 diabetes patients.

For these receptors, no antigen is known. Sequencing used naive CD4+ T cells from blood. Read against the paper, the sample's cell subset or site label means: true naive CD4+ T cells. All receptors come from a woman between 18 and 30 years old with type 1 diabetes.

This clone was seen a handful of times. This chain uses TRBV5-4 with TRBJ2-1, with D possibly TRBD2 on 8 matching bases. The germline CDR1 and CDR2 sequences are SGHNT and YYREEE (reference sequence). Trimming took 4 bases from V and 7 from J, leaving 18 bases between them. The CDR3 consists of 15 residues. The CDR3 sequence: CASSPREGARNEQFF. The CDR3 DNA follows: TGTGCCAGCAGCCCCCGGGAGGGGGCGCGGAATGAGCAGTTCTTC.

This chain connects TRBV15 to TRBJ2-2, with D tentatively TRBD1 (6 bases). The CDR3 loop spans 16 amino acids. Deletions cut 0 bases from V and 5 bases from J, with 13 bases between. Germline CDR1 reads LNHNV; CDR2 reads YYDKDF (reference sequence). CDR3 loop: CATSRDTRGWTGELFF. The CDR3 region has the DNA TGTGCCACCAGCAGAGATACCAGGGGATGGACCGGGGAGCTGTTTTTT.

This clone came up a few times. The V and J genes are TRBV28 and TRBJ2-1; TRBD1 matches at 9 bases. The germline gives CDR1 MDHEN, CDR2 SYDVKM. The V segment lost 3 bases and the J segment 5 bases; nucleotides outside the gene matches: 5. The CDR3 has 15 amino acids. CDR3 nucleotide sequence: TGTGCCAGCAGTTTTGGGCGGACAGGGGACAATGAGCAGTTCTTC. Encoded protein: CASSFGRTGDNEQFF.

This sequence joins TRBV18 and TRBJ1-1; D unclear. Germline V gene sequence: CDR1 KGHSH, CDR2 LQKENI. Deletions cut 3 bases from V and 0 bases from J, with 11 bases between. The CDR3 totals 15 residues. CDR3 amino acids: CASSPFGSMNTEAFF. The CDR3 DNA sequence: TGTGCCAGCTCACCGTTCGGGAGCATGAACACTGAAGCTTTCTTT.

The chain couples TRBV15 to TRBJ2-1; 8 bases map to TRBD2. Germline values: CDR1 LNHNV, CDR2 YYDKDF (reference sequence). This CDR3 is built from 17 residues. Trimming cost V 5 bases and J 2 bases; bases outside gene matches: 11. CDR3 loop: CATSRGASGSTYNEQFF. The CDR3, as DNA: TGTGCCACCAGCCGAGGGGCCAGCGGGAGTACCTACAATGAGCAGTTCTTC.